A selection of T cell receptor beta chains follows, all from one sample in a study of T cell responses to AZD1222 COVID-19 vaccine. Using immunoSEQ multiplex PCR, the repertoire was profiled, and TCRdb retains in-frame clones only, with some absent. The top ten clones hold over 1.5% of a sample with 130,000 to 150,000 clones, around 90% of them seen once. The source material was peripheral blood, sampled on day 0 of AZD1222 vaccination. These receptors originate from an adult in good health. Each CDR3 is given with its conserved first and last residue. The D gene is left open where the match is weak. The size entry is marked missing in some rows and otherwise reads once, few, many or a size class.

V	D	J	size	DNA	CDR3
TRBV5-1	-	TRBJ1-5	-	TGCGCCAGCAGCTTGGTCGGCGACCCTAATCAGCCCCAGCATTTT	CASSLVGDPNQPQHF
TRBV2	-	TRBJ2-5	-	TGTGCCAGCAGCGCCGGAAAGCGGGAAGAGACCCAGTACTTC	CASSAGKREETQYF
TRBV15	-	TRBJ1-1	-	TGTGCCACCAGCAGAGAGACAGCTGAAAGGAACACTGAAGCTTTCTTT	CATSRETAERNTEAFF
TRBV6-2/TRBV6-3	TRBD1	TRBJ2-7	-	TGTGCCAGCAGTTACCTGGACAGGGGGCGGTACGAGCAGTACTTC	CASSYLDRGRYEQYF
TRBV3-1/TRBV3-2	-	TRBJ2-1	-	TGTGCCAGCAGCCGGATCGGGAGAGGCGGCAATGAGCAGTTCTTC	CASSRIGRGGNEQFF
TRBV28	-	TRBJ1-4	-	TGTGCCAGCAGTTTAGTGAGGAAACGGGGTGAAAAACTGTTTTTT	CASSLVRKRGEKLFF
TRBV10-3	-	TRBJ2-7	-	TGTGCCATCCCGGAGGGCCAGATATACGAGCAGTACTTC	CAIPEGQIYEQYF
TRBV28	-	TRBJ1-2	-	TGTGCCAGCAGTCCTATTTTCTATGGCTACACCTTC	CASSPIFYGYTF
TRBV11-2	-	TRBJ1-3	-	TGTGCCAGCAGCCGTTTGACGACAGGAAACACCATATATTTT	CASSRLTTGNTIYF
TRBV3-1/TRBV3-2	-	TRBJ2-1	-	TGTGCCAGCAGCCAAGGTCTGTGGCGGGACAATGAGCAGTTCTTC	CASSQGLWRDNEQFF
TRBV19	TRBD2	TRBJ2-1	-	TGTGCCAGTAGTATAGGCCCGGGACTAGCGGGAGGCGTGAGCTCCTACAATGAGCAGTTCTTC	CASSIGPGLAGGVSSYNEQFF
TRBV5-4	-	TRBJ2-5	-	TGTGCCAGCAGCTACCGAGAGACCCAGTACTTC	CASSYRETQYF
TRBV29-1	-	TRBJ1-1	-	TGCAGCGTTGAAGATGGGGAGAGGGGACAAGCTTTCTTT	CSVEDGERGQAFF
TRBV15	-	TRBJ1-5	-	TGTGCCACCAGCGCAGGGCCCGGTCAGCCCCAGCATTTT	CATSAGPGQPQHF
TRBV6-5	-	TRBJ2-7	-	TGTGCCAGCAGCGCCACTTACGAGCAGTACTTC	CASSATYEQYF
TRBV5-1	TRBD1	TRBJ1-1	once	TGCGCCAGCAGCTTGGACAGGGGGCTGGGTAACACTGAAGCTTTCTTT	CASSLDRGLGNTEAFF
TRBV15	-	TRBJ2-7	-	TGTGCCACCAGCAAGGCTAGGAGCTCCTACGAGCAGTACTTC	CATSKARSSYEQYF
TRBV10-1	-	TRBJ2-2	-	TGCGCCAGCGGCACAGGGAACACCGGGGAGCTGTTTTTT	CASGTGNTGELFF
TRBV2	-	TRBJ2-1	-	TGTGCCAGCAGGGGGACCGCAAATGAGCAGTTCTTC	CASRGTANEQFF
TRBV6-5	TRBD1	TRBJ1-1	-	TGTGCCAGCACCATACAGGGGGTTGCCACTGAAGCTTTCTTT	CASTIQGVATEAFF
TRBV30	-	TRBJ1-4	-	TGTGCCTGGAGTGGGTCAACTATTAATGAAAAACTGTTTTTT	CAWSGSTINEKLFF
TRBV2	TRBD1	TRBJ1-2	-	TGTGCCAGCAGTCCACAGGGGGTTCTCTATGGCTACACCTTC	CASSPQGVLYGYTF
TRBV28	-	TRBJ1-5	-	TGTGCCAGCAGTCCCCCCGGGGGGCCCCAGCATTTT	CASSPPGGPQHF
TRBV29-1	-	TRBJ2-3	-	TGCAGCGCCATGGGGGGGCGAAATACGCAGTATTTT	CSAMGGRNTQYF
TRBV3-1/TRBV3-2	-	TRBJ1-2	-	TGTGCCAGCAGCCAAGATGGGGTATCCGCTGGCTACACCTTC	CASSQDGVSAGYTF
TRBV5-1	TRBD1	TRBJ2-2	-	TGCGCCAGCAGCTTACAGGGGGTAAACACCGGGGAGCTGTTTTTT	CASSLQGVNTGELFF
TRBV7-9	-	TRBJ2-1	once	TGTGCCAGCAGCTTACGTAGGCAGGTGAAATACAATGAGCAGTTCTTC	CASSLRRQVKYNEQFF
TRBV11-2	-	TRBJ1-3	-	TGTGCCAGCAGACTCCTCGGGGTAAACACCATATATTTT	CASRLLGVNTIYF
TRBV18	-	TRBJ1-3	-	TGTGCCAGCTCACCAAATTTCGGGGGAAGCTCTGGAAACACCATATATTTT	CASSPNFGGSSGNTIYF
TRBV5-4	-	TRBJ2-2	-	TGTGCCAGCAGCTTTCCGGGAAGGGCCGGGGAGCTGTTTTTT	CASSFPGRAGELFF
TRBV28	-	TRBJ2-7	-	TGTGCCAGCAAGGGGGAGTCGAGCTCCTACGAGCAGTACTTC	CASKGESSSYEQYF
TRBV5-8	-	TRBJ2-7	-	TGTGCCAGCAGCTTTGTTGATTCCGAGCAGTACTTC	CASSFVDSEQYF
TRBV5-1	TRBD2	TRBJ2-1	-	TGCGCCAGCAGCTTGGCAGCGGGAGGGCCGGTCAATGAGCAGTTCTTC	CASSLAAGGPVNEQFF
TRBV27	TRBD1	TRBJ2-7	-	TGTGCCACCGCAGGGGGCCGGACCTACGAGCAGTACTTC	CATAGGRTYEQYF
TRBV27	TRBD1	TRBJ1-3	-	TGTGCCAGCAGTTCACTATATCCGGGACAGGGGGCTCCATCTGGAAACACCATATATTTT	CASSSLYPGQGAPSGNTIYF
TRBV7-9	-	TRBJ1-1	-	TGTGCCAGCAGAATAGGGGTTATGAACACTGAAGCTTTCTTT	CASRIGVMNTEAFF
TRBV4-1	-	TRBJ2-1	-	TGCGCCAGCAGCGCGAGGAGGAGGGGATACTACAATGAGCAGTTCTTC	CASSARRRGYYNEQFF
TRBV7-2	TRBD1	TRBJ2-5	-	TGTGCCAGCAGCTTCCAGGGGGCATTGGGGCAGACCCAGTACTTC	CASSFQGALGQTQYF
TRBV18	TRBD2	TRBJ2-7	-	TGTGCCAGCTCACCCACTAGCGGGAGGCCCTACGAGCAGTACTTC	CASSPTSGRPYEQYF
TRBV15	-	TRBJ1-4	-	TGTGCCACCAGCAGAGAGGTGGAGGAAAAACTGTTTTTT	CATSREVEEKLFF
TRBV7-9	-	TRBJ2-1	-	TGTGCCAGCAGCTTTTTACTCGAGTACAATGAGCAGTTCTTC	CASSFLLEYNEQFF
TRBV5-1	TRBD1	TRBJ2-1	-	TGCGCCAGCAGCTTGGTCGGAAGGGGGACAGGACCCTACAATGAGCAGTTCTTC	CASSLVGRGTGPYNEQFF
TRBV27	TRBD1	TRBJ2-1	-	TGTGCCAGCCGGGCAGGGGGAGTTAACAATGAGCAGTTCTTC	CASRAGGVNNEQFF
TRBV29-1	-	TRBJ1-1	-	TGCAGCGTTGGAGGGCAGGGGTTAATGAACACTGAAGCTTTCTTT	CSVGGQGLMNTEAFF
TRBV2	-	TRBJ2-2	-	TGTGCCAGTGTAGGCGGGAACACCGGGGAGCTGTTTTTT	CASVGGNTGELFF
TRBV11-1	-	TRBJ1-1	-	TGTGCCAGCAGTTCACTACCAGGGCAGCAGAGCAAAGCTTTCTTT	CASSSLPGQQSKAFF
TRBV5-1	-	TRBJ2-3	-	TGCGCCAGCAGCTTAGAACGCACACCCCCGGATACGCAGTATTTT	CASSLERTPPDTQYF
TRBV11-2	TRBD1	TRBJ1-2	once	TGTGCCAGCAGCCCAGGGCCCGGGACAGGGGATAACTATGGCTACACCTTC	CASSPGPGTGDNYGYTF
TRBV30	-	TRBJ2-5	-	TGTGCCTGGAGCCACGGGACTCCCCAAGAGACCCAGTACTTC	CAWSHGTPQETQYF
TRBV27	TRBD1	TRBJ1-2	few	TGTGCCAGCAGTCGCGGACAGGGCCATGGCTACACCTTC	CASSRGQGHGYTF
TRBV3-1/TRBV3-2	-	TRBJ1-3	-	TGTGCCAGCAGCCAAGCGGTCGTCTCTGGAAACACCATATATTTT	CASSQAVVSGNTIYF
TRBV5-4	TRBD1	TRBJ2-5	-	TGTGCCAGCAGCTCCGCTGGACAGGGGGGCGAGACCCAGTACTTC	CASSSAGQGGETQYF